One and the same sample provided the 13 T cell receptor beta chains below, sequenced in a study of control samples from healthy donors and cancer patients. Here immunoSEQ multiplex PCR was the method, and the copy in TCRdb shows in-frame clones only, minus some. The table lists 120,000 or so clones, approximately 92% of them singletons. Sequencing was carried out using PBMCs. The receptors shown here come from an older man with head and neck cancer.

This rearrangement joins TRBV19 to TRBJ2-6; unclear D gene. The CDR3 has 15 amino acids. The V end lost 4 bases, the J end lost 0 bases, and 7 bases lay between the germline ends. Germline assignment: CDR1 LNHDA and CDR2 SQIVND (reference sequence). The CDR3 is CASSTLGSGANVLTF. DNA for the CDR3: TGTGCCAGTAGTACCTTGGGCTCTGGGGCCAACGTCCTGACTTTC. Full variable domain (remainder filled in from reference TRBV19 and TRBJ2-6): DGGITQSPKYLFRKEGQNVTLSCEQNLNHDAMYWYRQDPGQGLRLIYYSQIVNDFQKGDIAEGYSVSREKKESFPLTVTSAQKNPTAFYLCASSTLGSGANVLTFGAGSRLTVL.

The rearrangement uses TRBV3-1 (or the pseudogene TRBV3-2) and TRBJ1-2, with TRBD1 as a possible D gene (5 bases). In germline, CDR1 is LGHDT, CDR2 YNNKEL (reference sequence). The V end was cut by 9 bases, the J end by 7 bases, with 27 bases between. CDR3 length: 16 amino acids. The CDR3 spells CASSPMGPPSLCGYTF. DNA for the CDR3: TGTGCCAGTTCCCCCATGGGGCCCCCCTCGCTATGTGGCTACACCTTC.

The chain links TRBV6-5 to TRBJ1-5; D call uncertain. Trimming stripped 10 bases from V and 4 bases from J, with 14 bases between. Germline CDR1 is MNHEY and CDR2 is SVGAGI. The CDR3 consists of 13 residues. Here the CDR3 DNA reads TGTGCCACCACACCTCCTTTGAATCAGCCCCAGCATTTT. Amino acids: CATTPPLNQPQHF.

This chain's CDR3 is CASGRGDSNQPQHF. For the CDR3, the DNA is TGTGCCAGTGGGAGGGGGGATAGCAATCAGCCCCAGCATTTT. The genes are TRBV9 and TRBJ1-5; perhaps TRBD1 as D (6 bases). This CDR3 has 14 residues. Trimming stripped 8 bases from V and 0 bases from J, with 12 bases between. The germline CDR1 and CDR2 sequences are SGDLS and YYNGEE.

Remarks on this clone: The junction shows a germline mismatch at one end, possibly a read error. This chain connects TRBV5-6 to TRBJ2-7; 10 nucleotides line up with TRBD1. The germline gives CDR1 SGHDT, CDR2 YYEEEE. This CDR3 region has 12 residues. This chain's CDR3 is CASSLVGGQGRF. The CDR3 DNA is TGTGCCAGCAGCTTGGTGGGGGGACAGGGGCGGTTC.

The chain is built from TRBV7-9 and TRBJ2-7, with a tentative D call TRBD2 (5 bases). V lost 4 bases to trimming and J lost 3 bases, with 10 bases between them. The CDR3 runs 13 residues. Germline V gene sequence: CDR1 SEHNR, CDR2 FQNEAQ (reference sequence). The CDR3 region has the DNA TGTGCCAGCAGCTCCCGGGATTACTACGAGCAGTACTTC. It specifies CASSSRDYYEQYF. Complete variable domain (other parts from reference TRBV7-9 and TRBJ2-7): DTGVSQNPRHKITKRGQNVTFRCDPISEHNRLYWYRQTLGQGPEFLTYFQNEAQLEKSRLLSDRFSAERPKGSFSTLEIQRTEQGDSAMYLCASSSRDYYEQYFGPGTRLTVT.

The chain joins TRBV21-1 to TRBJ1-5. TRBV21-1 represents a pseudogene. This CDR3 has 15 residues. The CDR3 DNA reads TGTGCCAGCAGCGAGGGGGAGGAGAGCAATCAGCCCCAGCATTTT. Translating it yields CASSEGEESNQPQHF.

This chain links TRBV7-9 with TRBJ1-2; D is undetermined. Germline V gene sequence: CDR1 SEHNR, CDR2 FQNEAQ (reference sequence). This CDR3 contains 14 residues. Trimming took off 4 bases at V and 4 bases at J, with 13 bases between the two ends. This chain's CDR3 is CASSSDDPPYGYTF. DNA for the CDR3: TGTGCCAGCAGCTCCGACGACCCCCCCTATGGCTACACCTTC.

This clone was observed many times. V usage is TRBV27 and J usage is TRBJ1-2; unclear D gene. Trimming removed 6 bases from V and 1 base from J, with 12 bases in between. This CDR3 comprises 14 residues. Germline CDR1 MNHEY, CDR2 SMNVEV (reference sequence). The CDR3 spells CASSIKAVNYGYTF. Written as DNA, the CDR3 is TGTGCCAGCAGCATTAAGGCGGTTAACTATGGCTACACCTTC.

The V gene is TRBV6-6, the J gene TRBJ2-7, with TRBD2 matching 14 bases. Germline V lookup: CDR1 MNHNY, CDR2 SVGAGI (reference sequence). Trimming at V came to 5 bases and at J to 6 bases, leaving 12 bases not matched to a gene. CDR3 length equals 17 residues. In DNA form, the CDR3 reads TGTGCCAGCAGTCCAGGGACTAGCGGGGGACCGACGGGCGAGCAGTACTTC. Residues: CASSPGTSGGPTGEQYF.

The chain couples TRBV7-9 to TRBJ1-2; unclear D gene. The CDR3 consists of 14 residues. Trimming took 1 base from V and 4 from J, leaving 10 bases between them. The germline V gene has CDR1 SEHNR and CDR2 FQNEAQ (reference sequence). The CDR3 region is CASSLDLGIYGYTF. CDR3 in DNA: TGTGCCAGCAGCTTAGATCTGGGAATCTATGGCTACACCTTC.

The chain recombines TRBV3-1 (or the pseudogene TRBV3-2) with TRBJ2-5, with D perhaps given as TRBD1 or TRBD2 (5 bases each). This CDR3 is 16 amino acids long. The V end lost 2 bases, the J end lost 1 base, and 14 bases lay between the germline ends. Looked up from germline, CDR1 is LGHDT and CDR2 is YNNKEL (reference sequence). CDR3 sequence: CASSQPPWGIQETQYF. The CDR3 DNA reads TGTGCCAGCAGCCAACCCCCCTGGGGGATCCAAGAGACCCAGTACTTC.

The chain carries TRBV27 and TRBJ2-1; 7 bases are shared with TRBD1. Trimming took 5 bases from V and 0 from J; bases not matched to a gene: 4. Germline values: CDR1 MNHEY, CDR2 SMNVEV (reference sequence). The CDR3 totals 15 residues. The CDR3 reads CASSHRGFSYNEQFF. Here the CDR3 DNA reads TGTGCCAGCAGTCACAGGGGTTTCTCCTACAATGAGCAGTTCTTC.